This record looks at one T cell receptor (beta chain) sequence and its context. This entry is derived from a study of high-grade serous ovarian cancer treatment subgroups. The tumor samples were collected prior to definitive surgery or chemotherapy. This CDR3 is built from 16 residues. V lost 1 base, J lost 5 bases, and 17 bases lay in between. Germline CDR1 and CDR2: SGHTA and FQGNSA. Using immunoSEQ multiplex PCR, the repertoire was profiled, and TCRdb retains in-frame clones only, with some absent. The repertoire has 2,100 or so clones, 65% to 80% of them found once; the top ten carry 9.1%. The origin of this receptor is a human donor with high-grade serous ovarian cancer. This chain connects TRBV7-2 to TRBJ2-5; a possible D gene is TRBD2 (5 bases). The specimen was tumor tissue. The CDR3 nucleotides read TGTGCCAGCAGCTTAGAGAGGGCTAGCCCCCGGGAGACCCAGTACTTC. It translates to CASSLERASPRETQYF.